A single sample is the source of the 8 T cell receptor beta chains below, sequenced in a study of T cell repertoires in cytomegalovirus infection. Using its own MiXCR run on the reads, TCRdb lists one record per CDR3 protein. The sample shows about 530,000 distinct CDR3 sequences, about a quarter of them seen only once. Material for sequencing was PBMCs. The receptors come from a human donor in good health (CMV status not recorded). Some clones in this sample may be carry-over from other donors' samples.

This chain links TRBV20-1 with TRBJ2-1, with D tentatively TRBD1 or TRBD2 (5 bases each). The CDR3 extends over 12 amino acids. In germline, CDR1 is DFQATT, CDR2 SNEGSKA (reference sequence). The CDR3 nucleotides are TGCAGCCTCGGGACCCGGCTCAATGAGCAGTTCTTC. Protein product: CSLGTRLNEQFF.

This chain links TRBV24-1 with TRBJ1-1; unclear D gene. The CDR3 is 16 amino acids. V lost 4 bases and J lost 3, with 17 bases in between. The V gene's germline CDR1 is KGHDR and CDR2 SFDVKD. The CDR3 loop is CATSEGYIDGYTEAFF. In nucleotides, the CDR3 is TGTGCCACCAGTGAGGGGTATATCGATGGGTACACTGAAGCTTTCTTT.

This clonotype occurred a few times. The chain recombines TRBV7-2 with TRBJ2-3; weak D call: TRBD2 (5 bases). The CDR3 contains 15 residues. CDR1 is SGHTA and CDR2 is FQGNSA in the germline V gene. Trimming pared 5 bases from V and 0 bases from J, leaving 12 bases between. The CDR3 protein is CASSLPGSSTDTQYF. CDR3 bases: TGTGCCAGCAGCCTCCCGGGATCTAGCACAGATACGCAGTATTTT. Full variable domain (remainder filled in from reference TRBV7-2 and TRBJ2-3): GAGVSQSPSNKVTEKGKDVELRCDPISGHTALYWYRQSLGQGLEFLIYFQGNSAPDKSGLPSDRFSAERTGGSVSTLTIQRTQQEDSAVYLCASSLPGSSTDTQYFGPGTRLTVL.

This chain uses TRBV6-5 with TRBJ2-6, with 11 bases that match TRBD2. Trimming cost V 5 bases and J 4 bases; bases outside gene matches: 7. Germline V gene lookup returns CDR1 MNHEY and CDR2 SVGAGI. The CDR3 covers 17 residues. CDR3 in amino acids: CASSKLAGDTGANVLTF. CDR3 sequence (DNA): TGTGCCAGCAGTAAACTAGCGGGAGATACCGGGGCCAACGTCCTGACTTTC.

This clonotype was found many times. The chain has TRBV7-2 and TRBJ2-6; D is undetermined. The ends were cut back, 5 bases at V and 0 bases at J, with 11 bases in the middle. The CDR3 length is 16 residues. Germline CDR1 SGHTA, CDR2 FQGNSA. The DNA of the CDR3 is TGTGCCAGCAGCCCCGGGCCCCGCTCTGGGGCCAACGTCCTGACTTTC. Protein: CASSPGPRSGANVLTF.

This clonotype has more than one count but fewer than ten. The CDR3 sequence: CSAPDQETQYF. In DNA, the CDR3 is TGCAGTGCTCCCGACCAAGAGACCCAGTACTTC. This sequence joins TRBV20-1 and TRBJ2-5; D is uncertain. Germline-derived CDR1 and CDR2 are DFQATT and SNEGSKA (reference sequence). This CDR3 has 11 residues. V lost 5 bases and J lost 0, with 4 bases in between.

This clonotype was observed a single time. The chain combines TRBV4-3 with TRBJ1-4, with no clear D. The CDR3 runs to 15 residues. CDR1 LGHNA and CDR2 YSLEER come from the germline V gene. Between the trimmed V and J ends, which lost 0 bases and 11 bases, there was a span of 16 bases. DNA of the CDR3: TGCGCCAGCAGCCAAGACGGGCAGGATCATGTTAAACTGTTTTTT. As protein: CASSQDGQDHVKLFF.

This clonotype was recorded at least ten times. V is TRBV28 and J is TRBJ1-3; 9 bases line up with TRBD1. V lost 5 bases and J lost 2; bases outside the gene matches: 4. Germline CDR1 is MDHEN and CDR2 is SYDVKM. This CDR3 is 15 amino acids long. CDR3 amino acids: CASSRDRVTGNTIYF. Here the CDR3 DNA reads TGTGCCAGCAGTCGGGACAGGGTTACTGGAAACACCATATATTTT.